The T cell receptor (beta chain) described here comes from a study of cytomegalovirus exposure and HLA in healthy donors. This PCR relied on a set of 60 Vbeta primers and 13 Jbeta primers. Method: immunoSEQ multiplex PCR; TCRdb's copy keeps in-frame clones and lacks some. This sample's table has 60,000 to 80,000 clones. Study-wide findings and caveats: It has been reported that TCR beta sequences accurately predicted the HLA-A and HLA-B alleles of most subjects.

V was pared by 5 bases and J by 7 bases, with 14 bases between. CDR1 SEHNR and CDR2 FQNEAQ come from the germline V gene (reference sequence). This CDR3 is built from 13 residues. With regard to this clone: Its antigen remains unidentified.

Sequenced input: PBMCs. The receptor was derived from a man aged 35-49 years in good health and CMV-seronegative. The chain employs TRBV7-9 and TRBJ1-2; tentatively, D is TRBD1 (6 bases). The CDR3 DNA sequence: TGTGCCAGCAGCGGGACACCAGGTTCTGGCTACACCTTC. It encodes CASSGTPGSGYTF.